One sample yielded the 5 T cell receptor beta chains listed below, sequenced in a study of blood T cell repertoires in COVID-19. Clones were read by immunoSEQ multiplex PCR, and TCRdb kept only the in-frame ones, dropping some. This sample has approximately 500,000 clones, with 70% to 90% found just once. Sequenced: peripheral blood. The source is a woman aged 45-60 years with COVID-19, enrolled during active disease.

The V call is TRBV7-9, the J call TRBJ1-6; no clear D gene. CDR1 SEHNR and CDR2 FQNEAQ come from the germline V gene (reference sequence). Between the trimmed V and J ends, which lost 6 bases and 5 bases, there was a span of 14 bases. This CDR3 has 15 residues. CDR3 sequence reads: CASSLSRLDNSPLHF. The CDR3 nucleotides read TGTGCCAGCAGTCTAAGCCGCCTTGATAATTCACCCCTCCACTTT. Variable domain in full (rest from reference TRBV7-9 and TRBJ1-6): DTGVSQNPRHKITKRGQNVTFRCDPISEHNRLYWYRQTLGQGPEFLTYFQNEAQLEKSRLLSDRFSAERPKGSFSTLEIQRTEQGDSAMYLCASSLSRLDNSPLHFGNGTRLTVT.

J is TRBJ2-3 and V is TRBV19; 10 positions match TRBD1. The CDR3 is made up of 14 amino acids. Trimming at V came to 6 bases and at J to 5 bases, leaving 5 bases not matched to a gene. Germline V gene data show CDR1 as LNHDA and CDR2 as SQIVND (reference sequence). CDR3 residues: CASRRQGAVDTQYF. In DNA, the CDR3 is TGTGCCAGTAGGCGACAGGGGGCTGTAGATACGCAGTATTTT.

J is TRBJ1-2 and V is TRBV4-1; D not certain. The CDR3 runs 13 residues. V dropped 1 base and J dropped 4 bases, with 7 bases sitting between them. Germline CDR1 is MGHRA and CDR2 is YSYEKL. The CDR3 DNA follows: TGCGCCAGCAGCCAAGTCAACTTCTATGGCTACACCTTC. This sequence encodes CASSQVNFYGYTF.

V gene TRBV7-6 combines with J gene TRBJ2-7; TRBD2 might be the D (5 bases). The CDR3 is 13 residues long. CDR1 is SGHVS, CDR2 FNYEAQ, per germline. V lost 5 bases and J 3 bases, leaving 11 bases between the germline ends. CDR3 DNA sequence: TGTGCCAGCAGCGGAGGACCGGACTACGAGCAGTACTTC. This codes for CASSGGPDYEQYF.

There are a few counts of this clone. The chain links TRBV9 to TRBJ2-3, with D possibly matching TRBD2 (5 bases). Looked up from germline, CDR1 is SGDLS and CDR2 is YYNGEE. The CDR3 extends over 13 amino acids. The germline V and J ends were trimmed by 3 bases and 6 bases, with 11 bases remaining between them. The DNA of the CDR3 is TGTGCCAGCAGCGATGCCCGGGGTGATACGCAGTATTTT. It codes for CASSDARGDTQYF.